Below, one T cell receptor beta chain is given with its context. CDR3 size: 14 residues. V was trimmed by 2 bases and J by 1 base, leaving 8 bases between them. The V gene's germline CDR1 is MGHRA and CDR2 YSYEKL. This sample is drawn from a study of blood T cell repertoires in COVID-19. Study in general: T cells, B-cell-depleted T cells, or PBMCs supplied cDNA or gDNA.

As originally analysed: Amplification with reference gene primers provided the estimates of nucleated cell counts. TCRdb's table, derived via immunoSEQ multiplex PCR, lists solely in-frame clones and lacks some. The V and J calls and clone size come from that table; D and trimming were worked out from the DNA. The sample holds about 240,000 clones, about 80% seen once. The sequenced sample consisted of peripheral blood. The sequence was collected from a woman aged 80 or over with acute or convalescent COVID-19. The genes are TRBV4-1 and TRBJ1-1, with D tentatively TRBD1 (6 bases). The CDR3 nucleotides read TGCGCCAGCAGCCAAACGGGACAGAACACTGAAGCTTTCTTT. Its protein is CASSQTGQNTEAFF.